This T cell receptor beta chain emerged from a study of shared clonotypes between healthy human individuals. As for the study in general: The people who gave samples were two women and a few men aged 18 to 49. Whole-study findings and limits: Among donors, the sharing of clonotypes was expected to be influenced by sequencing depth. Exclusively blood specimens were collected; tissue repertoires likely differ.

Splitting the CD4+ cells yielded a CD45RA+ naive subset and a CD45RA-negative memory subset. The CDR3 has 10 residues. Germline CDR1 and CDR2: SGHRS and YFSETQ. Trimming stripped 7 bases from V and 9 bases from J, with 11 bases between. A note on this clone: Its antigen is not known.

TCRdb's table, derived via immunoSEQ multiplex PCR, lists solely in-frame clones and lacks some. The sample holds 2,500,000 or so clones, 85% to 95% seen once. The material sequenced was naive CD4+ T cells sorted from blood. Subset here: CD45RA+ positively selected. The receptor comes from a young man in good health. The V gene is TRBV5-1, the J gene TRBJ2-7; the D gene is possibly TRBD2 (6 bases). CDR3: CASGGVGQYF. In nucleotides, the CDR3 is TGCGCCAGCGGCGGGGTCGGGCAGTACTTC.